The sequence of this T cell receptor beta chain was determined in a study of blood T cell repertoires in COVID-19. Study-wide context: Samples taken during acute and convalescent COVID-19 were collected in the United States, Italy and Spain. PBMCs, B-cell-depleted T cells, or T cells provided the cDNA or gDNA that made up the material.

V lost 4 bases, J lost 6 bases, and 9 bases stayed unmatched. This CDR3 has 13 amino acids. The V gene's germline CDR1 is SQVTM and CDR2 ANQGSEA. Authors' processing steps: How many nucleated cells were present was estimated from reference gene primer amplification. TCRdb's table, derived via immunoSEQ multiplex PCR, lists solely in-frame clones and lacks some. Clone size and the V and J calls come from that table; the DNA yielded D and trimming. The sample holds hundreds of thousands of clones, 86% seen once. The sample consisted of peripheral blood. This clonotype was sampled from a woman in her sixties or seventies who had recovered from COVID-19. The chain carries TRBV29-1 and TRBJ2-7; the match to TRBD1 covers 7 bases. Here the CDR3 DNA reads TGCAGCGTTGTGTTCGCGACAGGGACCGAGCAGTACTTC. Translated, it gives CSVVFATGTEQYF.